Listed below are T cell receptor beta chains from one sample, sequenced in a study of siplizumab effects on memory and regulatory T cells. The method was immunoSEQ multiplex PCR; TCRdb's version includes in-frame clones alone and lacks a portion of them. This table has approximately 100,000 clones, 90% to 95% appearing once. The sequenced sample was Tregs sorted from blood. These receptors were obtained from a human donor in good health. Each CDR3 is given with its conserved first and last residue. A D gene is named only where the DNA matches it firmly. Clone sizes are given selectively: once, few, many, or a class where the clone is expanded.

V	J	size	D	DNA	CDR3
TRBV11-1	TRBJ2-6	once	.	TGTGCCAGCAGCTCACCCGGGACGACTGGGGCCAACGTCCTGACTTTC	CASSSPGTTGANVLTF
TRBV5-1	TRBJ1-2	.	TRBD1	TGCGCCAGCAGCGAGACAGGGGGAACGGTCTATGGCTACACCTTC	CASSETGGTVYGYTF
TRBV6-5	TRBJ2-2	.	.	TGTGCCAGCAGTGCCGCGGGGGCGATAGGCGGGGAGCTGTTTTTT	CASSAAGAIGGELFF
TRBV21-1	TRBJ2-3	.	.	TGTGCCAGCAGCTTTGACAGTAGCACAGATACGCAGTATTTT	CASSFDSSTDTQYF
TRBV19	TRBJ1-2	.	TRBD1	TGTGCCAGTAGATCAGGGGGACCGAACTATGGCTACACCTTC	CASRSGGPNYGYTF
TRBV30	TRBJ1-1	.	.	TGTGCCTGGATTAGGGGAACTATTAACACTGAAGCTTTCTTT	CAWIRGTINTEAFF
TRBV7-6	TRBJ2-3	.	TRBD2	TGTGCCAGCAGCATAAGCATACTAGCGGGAGTGGCAGATACGCAGTATTTT	CASSISILAGVADTQYF
TRBV5-1	TRBJ2-5	.	TRBD2	TGCGCCAGTGGGTTCCGCGGACTAGCGGGATTGGGAGAGACCCAGTACTTC	CASGFRGLAGLGETQYF
TRBV29-1	TRBJ2-3	once	.	TGCAGCGTTGGAGGGCGGGACAACACAGATACGCAGTATTTT	CSVGGRDNTDTQYF
TRBV7-9	TRBJ1-2	.	.	TGTGCCAGCAGCTTAACTAACTATGGCTACACCTTC	CASSLTNYGYTF
TRBV6-6	TRBJ2-2	.	TRBD1	TGTGCCAGCAGTCTAACAGGGGTGAACACCGGGGAGCTGTTTTTT	CASSLTGVNTGELFF
TRBV15	TRBJ1-4	once	.	TGTGCCACCAGCAGAGATAAGACGACTAATGAAAAACTGTTTTTT	CATSRDKTTNEKLFF
TRBV28	TRBJ2-7	.	.	TGTGCCAGTTCCGGGACACTCTACGAGCAGTACTTC	CASSGTLYEQYF
TRBV5-1	TRBJ2-1	.	TRBD2	TGCGCCAGCAGCGCCGGGACTAGCGGTTTGATCCAGCAGTTCTTC	CASSAGTSGLIQQFF
TRBV7-9	TRBJ2-1	.	TRBD2	TGTGCCAGCAGCCCCCTAGCGGGAGGGAACAATGAGCAGTTCTTC	CASSPLAGGNNEQFF
TRBV7-9	TRBJ1-2	.	.	TGTGCCAGCAGCTTATTGTTCCTTGGGCGGCTAGCTAACTATGGCTACACCTTC	CASSLLFLGRLANYGYTF
TRBV7-9	TRBJ1-4	.	.	TGTGCCAGCAGCCCGACAGGCGGGATCCCTAATGAAAAACTGTTTTTT	CASSPTGGIPNEKLFF
TRBV7-3	TRBJ2-1	.	.	TGTGCCAGCAGCTTAATTTACACGACTAGTAATGAGCAGTTCTTC	CASSLIYTTSNEQFF
TRBV5-4	TRBJ2-7	.	.	TGTGCCAGCAGCTTGGGGAAACGGGACGAGCAGTACTTC	CASSLGKRDEQYF
TRBV7-3	TRBJ1-1	.	.	TGTGCCAGCAGCTTAACAATCATTTCTGAAGCTTTCTTT	CASSLTIISEAFF
TRBV4-1	TRBJ1-5	.	TRBD1	TGCGCCAGCAGCCAAACAGGGGACTACTATCAGCCCCAGCATTTT	CASSQTGDYYQPQHF
TRBV14	TRBJ2-4	.	TRBD2	TGTGCCAGCAGCCACCCCACTAGCGGGAGTGGCAACATTCAGTACTTC	CASSHPTSGSGNIQYF
TRBV7-3	TRBJ2-1	.	TRBD2	TGTGCCAGTTCCGGGACTAGCGGTTACAATGAGCAGTTCTTC	CASSGTSGYNEQFF
TRBV6-1	TRBJ2-7	.	TRBD2	TGTGCCAGCAGTGAAGGACTAGCGGGGTACTTC	CASSEGLAGYF
TRBV6-5	TRBJ1-2	medium-sized	TRBD1	TGTGCCAGCCGGGCGACAGGGGAGTTCTATGGCTACACCTTC	CASRATGEFYGYTF
TRBV4-1	TRBJ1-5	.	.	TGCGCCAGCAGCCAAGATACCGGACGGGCCGGGGCCCAGCATTTT	CASSQDTGRAGAQHF
TRBV11-2	TRBJ2-7	once	TRBD1	TGTGCCAGCAGCCCCCCAGCGGGACAGGGATCCTACGAGCAGTACTTC	CASSPPAGQGSYEQYF
TRBV6-4	TRBJ2-3	.	TRBD1	TGTGCCAGCAGTCCTTACAGGGGATCCACAGATACGCAGTATTTT	CASSPYRGSTDTQYF
TRBV7-9	TRBJ2-3	.	.	TGTGCCAGCAGCCCCGGACAGCTAGGCGCAGATACGCAGTATTTT	CASSPGQLGADTQYF
TRBV28	TRBJ1-5	.	.	TGTGCCAGCAGTTCAGGGATCGGGGTGCCCCAGCATTTT	CASSSGIGVPQHF
TRBV5-8	TRBJ2-5	.	.	TGTGCCAGCAGCTTGGTCGTTCACCGTGGGGGAGAGACCCAGTACTTC	CASSLVVHRGGETQYF
TRBV7-9	TRBJ2-7	.	TRBD2	TGTGCCAGCAGCTTAGACGGAGCGGGGCCCTACGAGCAGTACTTC	CASSLDGAGPYEQYF
TRBV5-6	TRBJ2-1	.	TRBD2	TGTGCCAGCAGCTTGTCAGCGGGACTAGCGGGAGTTAAGGAGCAGTTCTTC	CASSLSAGLAGVKEQFF
TRBV5-1	TRBJ2-7	.	TRBD2	TGCGCCAGCAGCTTGGGACTAGCCGTGCTATACGAGCAGTACTTC	CASSLGLAVLYEQYF
TRBV6-5	TRBJ2-7	once	TRBD2	TGTGCCAGCAGCCGATCTAGCGGGGACTACGAGCAGTACTTC	CASSRSSGDYEQYF
TRBV18	TRBJ2-1	.	.	TGTGCCAGCTCACCACTGGGGGCCCACAATGAGCAGTTCTTC	CASSPLGAHNEQFF
TRBV5-1	TRBJ2-7	.	TRBD1	TGCGCCAGCAGCTGGGGGGACAGGCCTCCCTACGAGCAGTACTTC	CASSWGDRPPYEQYF